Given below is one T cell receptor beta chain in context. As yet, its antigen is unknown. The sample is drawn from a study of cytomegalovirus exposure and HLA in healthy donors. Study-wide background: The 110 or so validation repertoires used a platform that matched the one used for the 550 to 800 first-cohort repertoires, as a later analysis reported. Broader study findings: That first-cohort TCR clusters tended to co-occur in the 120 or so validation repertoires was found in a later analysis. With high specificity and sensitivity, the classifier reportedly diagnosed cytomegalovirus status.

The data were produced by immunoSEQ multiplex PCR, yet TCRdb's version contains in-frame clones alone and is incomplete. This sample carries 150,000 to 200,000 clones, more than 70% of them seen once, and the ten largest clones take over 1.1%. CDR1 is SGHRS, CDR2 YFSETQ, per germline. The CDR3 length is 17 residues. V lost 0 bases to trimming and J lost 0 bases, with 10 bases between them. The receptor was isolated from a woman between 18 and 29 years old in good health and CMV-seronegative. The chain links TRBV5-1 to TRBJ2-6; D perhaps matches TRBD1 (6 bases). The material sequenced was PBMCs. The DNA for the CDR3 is TGCGCCAGCAGCTTGGGCAGGGGCTTCTCTGGGGCCAACGTCCTGACTTTC. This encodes CASSLGRGFSGANVLTF.